Following are 17 T cell receptor beta chains from one sample sequenced in a study of shared clonotypes between healthy human individuals. Selected positively for CCR7 and CD45RO-negative, naive CD8 cells excluded terminally differentiated effector memory CD45RA+ cells. The table came from immunoSEQ multiplex PCR; TCRdb's copy has only in-frame clones and leaves some out. The sample carries about 2 million clones, over 85% recorded once. The specimen sequenced was naive CD8+ T cells sorted from blood. All receptors derive from a man younger than 35 in good health.

This chain links TRBV6-5 with TRBJ2-3; D is unresolved. Trimming took 4 bases from V and 4 from J, leaving 18 bases between them. This CDR3 contains 16 residues. CDR1 MNHEY and CDR2 SVGAGI come from the germline V gene. This chain's CDR3 is CASSFLGTEVPDTQYF. The DNA of the CDR3 is TGTGCCAGCAGTTTTCTCGGCACCGAGGTACCAGATACGCAGTATTTT.

This clone occurred once. The gene calls are TRBV19 and TRBJ1-1; D not certain. This CDR3 has 12 residues. Germline CDR1 is LNHDA and CDR2 is SQIVND (reference sequence). Trimming took 10 bases from V and 5 from J, leaving 14 bases between them. CDR3 in amino acids: CATRGDRTEAFF. DNA of the CDR3: TGTGCCACCCGGGGAGATAGGACTGAAGCTTTCTTT. The variable domain in full, with the rest retrieved from reference TRBV19 and TRBJ1-1, is DGGITQSPKYLFRKEGQNVTLSCEQNLNHDAMYWYRQDPGQGLRLIYYSQIVNDFQKGDIAEGYSVSREKKESFPLTVTSAQKNPTAFYLCATRGDRTEAFFGQGTRLTVV.

The chain links TRBV29-1 to TRBJ1-2; TRBD1 matches at 7 bases. Losses at the gene ends were 1 base for V and 7 bases for J; bases not matched to a gene: 9. Per germline, CDR1 SQVTM and CDR2 ANQGSEA. The CDR3 loop spans 14 amino acids. CDR3 coding DNA: TGCAGCGTTGAAGGTCGTATGACAGGGCTTGGCTACACCTTC. The encoded protein is CSVEGRMTGLGYTF.

On this clone: Other DNA sequences from this sample encode an identical CDR3 as well. This chain links TRBV4-1 with TRBJ1-6, with 7 bases lining up with TRBD1. Germline V gene lookup returns CDR1 MGHRA and CDR2 YSYEKL. This CDR3 has 14 residues. V dropped 3 bases and J dropped 9; count of bases not matched to a gene: 5. The DNA for the CDR3 is TGCGCCAGCAGCCAGGGTCAGGGGGGTTCACCCCTCCACTTT. This encodes CASSQGQGGSPLHF.

V and J are TRBV9 and TRBJ2-3; a weak D match, TRBD1 (5 bases). Germline CDR1 is SGDLS and CDR2 is YYNGEE. The CDR3 extends over 14 amino acids. V shed 2 bases and J shed 4 bases, with 11 bases lying between them. This CDR3 is CASSVPDSADTQYF. As DNA, the CDR3 is TGTGCCAGCAGCGTCCCCGACAGTGCAGATACGCAGTATTTT.

The chain combines TRBV30 with TRBJ1-5; D uncertain. CDR1 GTSNPN and CDR2 SVGIG come from the germline V gene (reference sequence). The CDR3 is 12 residues long. Trimming pared 0 bases from V and 8 bases from J, leaving 8 bases between. The CDR3 DNA follows: TGTGCCTGGAGTGTGTACGGGGAGCCCCAGCATTTT. This gives the protein CAWSVYGEPQHF.

This CDR3 is CASSGSTGDTEAFF. In nucleotides, the CDR3 is TGTGCCAGCAGCGGTTCGACAGGGGATACTGAAGCTTTCTTT. The chain couples TRBV2 to TRBJ1-1; 8 positions match TRBD1. In germline, CDR1 is SNHLY, CDR2 FYNNEI. The junction had 8 bases not matched to a gene; V was cut back by 6 bases and J by 5 bases. This CDR3 region has 14 residues.

J is TRBJ2-7 and V is TRBV7-9; a weak D match, TRBD1 (5 bases). V was shortened by 5 bases and J by 3 bases, with 11 bases between the two germline ends. CDR3 size: 13 residues. Germline CDR1 is SEHNR and CDR2 is FQNEAQ (reference sequence). The CDR3, as DNA: TGTGCCAGCAGCCTGGACACCCTCTACGAGCAGTACTTC. Translation gives CASSLDTLYEQYF.

Written as DNA, the CDR3 is TGTGCCAGCAGTGAAAGACAGGGGAGACAGCCCCAGCATTTT. Translation: CASSERQGRQPQHF. The chain joins TRBV6-4 to TRBJ1-5, with TRBD1 identical over 8 bases. This CDR3 spans 14 amino acids. With V trimmed by 3 bases and J by 7 bases, 5 bases remained unmatched. Germline assignment: CDR1 MRHNA and CDR2 SNTAGT.

This chain joins TRBV4-2 and TRBJ2-5; D is perhaps TRBD2 (5 bases). Germline V gene sequence: CDR1 LGHNA, CDR2 YNFKEQ. CDR3 size: 14 residues. V was shortened by 1 base and J by 5 bases, with 11 bases between the two germline ends. CDR3 DNA sequence: TGTGCCAGCAGCCAAGGGACTCTGGAGGAGACCCAGTACTTC. Its translation is CASSQGTLEETQYF.

The J gene is TRBJ2-7, the V gene TRBV13; 8 bases fit TRBD2. Germline V gene lookup returns CDR1 PRHDT and CDR2 FYEKMQ (reference sequence). Trimming cost V 4 bases and J 4 bases; bases outside gene matches: 6. The CDR3 spans 14 residues. This CDR3 reads CASSSGTRFYEQYF. The CDR3 DNA reads TGTGCCAGCAGCTCCGGGACTAGATTTTACGAGCAGTACTTC. Looking up the rest from reference TRBV13 and TRBJ2-7 gives the full variable domain: AAGVIQSPRHLIKEKRETATLKCYPIPRHDTVYWYQQGPGQDPQFLISFYEKMQSDKGSIPDRFSAQQFSDYHSELNMSSLELGDSALYFCASSSGTRFYEQYFGPGTRLTVT.

This clone has just one count. This sequence joins TRBV9 and TRBJ2-4; a weak D match, TRBD2 (6 bases). Germline CDR1 and CDR2: SGDLS and YYNGEE. V lost 0 bases to trimming and J lost 8 bases, with 15 bases between them. CDR3 length: 15 amino acids. The CDR3 DNA reads as TGTGCCAGCAGCGTAGGTGAGGGAGGAGGTGACATTCAGTACTTC. Its translation is CASSVGEGGGDIQYF.

The V and J genes are TRBV6-4 and TRBJ2-1, with TRBD1 matching over 8 bases. The germline gives CDR1 MRHNA, CDR2 SNTAGT. V was clipped by 3 bases and J by 8 bases; unmatched bases: 9. The CDR3 has 15 residues. The chain's CDR3 is CASSEVTGVIDEQFF. The CDR3 DNA reads TGTGCCAGCAGTGAAGTGACAGGGGTAATCGATGAGCAGTTCTTC.

V and J are TRBV7-2 and TRBJ2-2; D is unclear. Germline values: CDR1 SGHTA, CDR2 FQGNSA. Trimming took 1 base from V and 5 from J, leaving 8 bases between them. The CDR3 spans 14 residues. CDR3 nucleotides: TGTGCCAGCAGCTTAGTTACTTCTACCGGGGAGCTGTTTTTT. This encodes CASSLVTSTGELFF.

In the case of this clone: The same CDR3 can be traced to other DNA sequences in this sample. The gene calls are TRBV5-1 and TRBJ2-7, with TRBD2 as a possible D gene (5 bases). Trimming stripped 0 bases from V and 2 bases from J, with 9 bases between. The CDR3 runs to 14 residues. Germline V gene data show CDR1 as SGHRS and CDR2 as YFSETQ. CDR3 bases: TGCGCCAGCAGCTTGGCTGGAGGCACCTACGAGCAGTACTTC. It is translated as CASSLAGGTYEQYF.

J is TRBJ2-7 and V is TRBV30; either TRBD1 or TRBD2 may fit D (5 bases each). Germline CDR1 is GTSNPN and CDR2 is SVGIG (reference sequence). Deletions cut 1 base from V and 4 bases from J, with 14 bases between. The CDR3 is made up of 14 amino acids. CDR3 DNA sequence: TGTGCCTGGAGTGGACGAGGGGCAGGGTACGAGCAGTACTTC. Protein product: CAWSGRGAGYEQYF.

This chain connects TRBV27 to TRBJ1-5; TRBD1 matches 8 bases. The CDR3 is made up of 17 amino acids. Germline-derived CDR1 and CDR2 are MNHEY and SMNVEV (reference sequence). V shed 6 bases, J shed 0 bases, and the junction held 10 bases outside the gene matches. CDR3 bases: TGTGCCAGCAGCAGTGGGACAGGCTCAAATAGCAATCAGCCCCAGCATTTT. Residues: CASSSGTGSNSNQPQHF.